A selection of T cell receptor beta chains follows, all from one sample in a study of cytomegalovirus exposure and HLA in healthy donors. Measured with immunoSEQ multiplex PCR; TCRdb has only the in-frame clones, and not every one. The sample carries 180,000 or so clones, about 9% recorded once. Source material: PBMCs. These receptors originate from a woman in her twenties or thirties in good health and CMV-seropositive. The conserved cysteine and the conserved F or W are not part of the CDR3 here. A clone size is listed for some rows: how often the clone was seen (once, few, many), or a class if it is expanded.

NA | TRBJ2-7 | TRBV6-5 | ASSNLGQFYEQY
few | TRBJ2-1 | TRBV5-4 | ASSSYSEQF
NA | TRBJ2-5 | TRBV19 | ASSGLAGGEETQY
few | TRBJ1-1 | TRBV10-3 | AISEPTTGGPLTEAF
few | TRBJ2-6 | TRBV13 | ASSLSRDRVSGANVLT
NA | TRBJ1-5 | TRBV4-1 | ASSQEGLEPQH
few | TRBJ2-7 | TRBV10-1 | ASSPGLAGFYEQY
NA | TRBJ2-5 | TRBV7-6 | ASSLGLGGEQY
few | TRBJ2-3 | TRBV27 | ASSFAERDTQY
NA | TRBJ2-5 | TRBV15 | ATKQLSDGKETQY
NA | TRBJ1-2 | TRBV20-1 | SGNGNYGYT
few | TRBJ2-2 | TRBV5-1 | ASSLMWGGRTGELF
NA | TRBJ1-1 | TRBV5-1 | ASSTGRGTGPF
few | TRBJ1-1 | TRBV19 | ASRGRTGGGTEAF
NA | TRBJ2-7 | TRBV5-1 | ASNPSGGGPYEQY
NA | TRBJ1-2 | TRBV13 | ASSGPTGRYGYT
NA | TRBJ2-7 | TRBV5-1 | ASSLEGGLAGGVEQY
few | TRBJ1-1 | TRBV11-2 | ASSLPGRRAF
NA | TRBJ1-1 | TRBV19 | ASSTSGTGRPEAF
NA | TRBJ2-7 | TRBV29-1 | SVAGDPRAGSGSKPYEQY
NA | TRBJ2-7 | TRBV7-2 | ASSLGRLATSSYEQY
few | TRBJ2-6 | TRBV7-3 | ASSPGQGAGANVLT
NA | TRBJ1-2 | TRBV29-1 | SVGGGGWDGYGYT
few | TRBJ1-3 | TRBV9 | ASSVGQPSSSGNTIY
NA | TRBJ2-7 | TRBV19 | ASSPGTGFAYEQY
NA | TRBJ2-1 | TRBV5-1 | ASSLYGSSYNEQF